The rows below give T cell receptor beta chains drawn from one sample of a study of human T cells and chemical hapten exposure. Each CDR3 protein is one row after TCRdb ran MiXCR on the RACE reads. The data show about 77,000 distinct CDR3 sequences, approximately 8.6% seen once. The sample comprised whole blood. The receptors stem from a female donor in good health. Some clones in this sample may be carry-over from other donors' samples. CDR3s include the opening cysteine and the closing phenylalanine or tryptophan. A D gene is named only where the DNA matches it firmly. Clone sizes are given selectively: once, few, many, or a class where the clone is expanded.

j_call d_call v_call cdr3_length clone_size cdr3_nt cdr3_aa
TRBJ2-5 NA TRBV7-8 14 NA TGTGCCAGCAGCTTAGCGTCGGTCCAAGAGACCCAGTACTTC CASSLASVQETQYF
TRBJ1-2 TRBD1 TRBV7-6 14 few TGTGCCAGCAGCTTAACGACAGGGGAAGGAGGCTACACCTTC CASSLTTGEGGYTF
TRBJ2-1 TRBD1 TRBV14 15 NA TGTGCCAGCAGCCAAGGACAGGGGTCTGAGAATGAGCAGTTCTTC CASSQGQGSENEQFF
TRBJ2-7 NA TRBV7-2 15 many TGTGCCAGCAGCTTATCACCCCCGCCGGGCTACGAGCAGTACTTC CASSLSPPPGYEQYF
TRBJ2-3 NA TRBV9 12 NA TGTGCCAGCAGCGTAGATAGAGATACGCAGTATTTT CASSVDRDTQYF
TRBJ2-7 NA TRBV20-1 14 few TGCAGTGCCAACATTTGGGGGGACTCCTACGAGCAGTACTTC CSANIWGDSYEQYF
TRBJ1-1 NA TRBV18 15 NA TGTGCCAGCTCACCATGGGGGGCCCTGAACACTGAAGCTTTCTTT CASSPWGALNTEAFF
TRBJ2-6 NA TRBV6-5 14 many TGTGCCAGCAGTTGGAGCTCTGGGGCCAACGTCCTGACTTTC CASSWSSGANVLTF
TRBJ2-7 NA TRBV28 13 few NA CASSFQVSYEQYF
TRBJ1-5 NA TRBV20-1 18 many TGCAGTGCTAGACCGGGACCCACCGAAGGGTATAGCAATCAGCCCCAGCATTTT CSARPGPTEGYSNQPQHF
TRBJ2-3 NA TRBV7-9 13 many TGTGCCAGCAGCTTTGAAGGGCTAGATACGCAGTATTTT CASSFEGLDTQYF
TRBJ1-1 NA TRBV29-1 13 many TGCAGCGTTGAAGGGGCAGTGAACACTGAAGCTTTCTTT CSVEGAVNTEAFF
TRBJ2-2 NA TRBV12-3/TRBV12-4 12 many TGTGCCAGCAGTTTAAAGGTCGGGGAGCTGTTTTTT CASSLKVGELFF
TRBJ1-3 NA TRBV5-1 16 NA TGCGCCAGCAGCTTGGGTGTCCCGGGGCCTGGAAACACCATATATTTT CASSLGVPGPGNTIYF
TRBJ2-3 TRBD2 TRBV20-1 16 few TGCAGTGCTGAGGGACTAGCGGCCTCTAGCACAGATACGCAGTATTTT CSAEGLAASSTDTQYF
TRBJ1-1 NA TRBV6-4 13 many TGTGCCAGCAGGACAGGTCCGGAGACTGAAGCTTTCTTT CASRTGPETEAFF
TRBJ2-3 TRBD1 TRBV4-2 16 many TGTGCCAGCAGCCAAGATGGAGGACAGGGGGCAGATACGCAGTATTTT CASSQDGGQGADTQYF
TRBJ2-6 TRBD1 TRBV10-3 19 NA TGTGCCATCAGTGAACCCTGGGGGACAGGATATGCTGGGGCCAACGTCCTGACTTTC CAISEPWGTGYAGANVLTF
TRBJ2-7 NA TRBV20-1 14 few TGCAGTGCTAGCAGGAGAATCGGATCCTACGAGCAGTACTTC CSASRRIGSYEQYF
TRBJ1-2 NA TRBV12-3/TRBV12-4 13 NA TGTGCCAGCAGTACCCCAGGCCGTCGAGGCTACACCTTC CASSTPGRRGYTF
TRBJ2-2 NA TRBV6-5 15 many TGTGCCAGCAGTTACGCAACCTTCGGTCCCGGGGAGCTGTTTTTT CASSYATFGPGELFF
TRBJ2-1 NA TRBV7-2 16 few TGTGCCAGCAGCTTAGTCCGTCGGAGTGCCTACAATGAGCAGTTCTTC CASSLVRRSAYNEQFF
TRBJ1-6 NA TRBV10-2 16 NA TGCGCCAGCAGTGAATCGCGGAACTCCTATAATTCACCCCTCCACTTT CASSESRNSYNSPLHF
TRBJ1-4 NA TRBV29-1 13 many TGCAGCGTTGTGCCAGGAACTAATGAAAAACTGTTTTTT CSVVPGTNEKLFF
TRBJ1-2 TRBD1 TRBV2 14 few TGTGCCAGCACCCCCGACAGGGGCTCCTATGGCTACACCTTC CASTPDRGSYGYTF
TRBJ2-3 NA TRBV7-7 14 many TGTGCTAGCAGCCTCATGGGGGGTACAGATACGCAGTATTTT CASSLMGGTDTQYF
TRBJ1-6 NA TRBV6-5 13 NA TGTGCCAGCAGTGCGGGGATCGATTCACCCCTCCACTTT CASSAGIDSPLHF
TRBJ1-4 NA TRBV28 14 NA TGTGCCAGCAGTCCCGGTACGCCTAATGAAAAACTGTTTTTT CASSPGTPNEKLFF
TRBJ2-3 NA TRBV5-1 16 many TGCGCCAGCAGCGTAGAAGGGGGTCTGGGCACAGATACGCAGTATTTT CASSVEGGLGTDTQYF
TRBJ2-7 NA TRBV7-9 14 many TGTGCCAGCAGCTCAACTGACAGAGCCTACGAGCAGTACTTC CASSSTDRAYEQYF
TRBJ1-5 NA TRBV20-1 15 many TGCAGTGCAACGGGCCAGATGTATAGCAATCAGCCCCAGCATTTT CSATGQMYSNQPQHF
TRBJ2-3 TRBD2 TRBV12-3/TRBV12-4 16 few TGTGCCAGCAGGCGTACTAGCGGGGGGACCACAGATACGCAGTATTTT CASRRTSGGTTDTQYF
TRBJ1-1 NA TRBV3-1 17 many TGTGCCAGCAGCCAGGGTTCCCGGAGAGGACCTGGGAATGAAGCTTTCTTT CASSQGSRRGPGNEAFF